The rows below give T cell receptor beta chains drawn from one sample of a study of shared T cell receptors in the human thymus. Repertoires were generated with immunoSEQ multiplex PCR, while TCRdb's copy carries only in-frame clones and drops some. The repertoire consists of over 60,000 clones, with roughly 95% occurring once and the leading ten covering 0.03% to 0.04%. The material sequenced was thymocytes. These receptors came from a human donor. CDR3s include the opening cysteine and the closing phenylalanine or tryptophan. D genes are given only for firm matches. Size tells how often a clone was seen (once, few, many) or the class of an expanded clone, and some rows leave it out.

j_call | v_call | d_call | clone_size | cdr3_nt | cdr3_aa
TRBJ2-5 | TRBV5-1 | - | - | TGCGCCAGCAGCTCCCCTATAAACTCCAAAGAGACCCAGTACTTC | CASSSPINSKETQYF
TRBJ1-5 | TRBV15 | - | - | TGTGCCACCAGCAGAGACGAGGTAAGGGGCCTTCCGCCCCAGCATTTT | CATSRDEVRGLPPQHF
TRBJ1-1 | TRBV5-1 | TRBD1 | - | TGCGCCAGCAGCCGGGACAGTAAGAACACTGAAGCTTTCTTT | CASSRDSKNTEAFF
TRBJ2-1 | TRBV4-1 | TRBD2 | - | TGCGCCAGCCGACGCTTAGCGGGGGGGCACAATGAGCAGTTCTTC | CASRRLAGGHNEQFF
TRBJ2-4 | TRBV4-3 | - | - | TGCGCCAGCAGCCAGACTTCTCTAGCCCAGGGGACCAAAAACATTCAGTACTTC | CASSQTSLAQGTKNIQYF
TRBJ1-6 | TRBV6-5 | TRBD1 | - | TGTGCCAGCAGTTACTCTGACAGGGTTCGATCCCTCCACTTT | CASSYSDRVRSLHF
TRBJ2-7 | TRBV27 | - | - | TGTGCCAGCAGTTTTGCCCACAGAGTCTACGAGCAGTACTTC | CASSFAHRVYEQYF
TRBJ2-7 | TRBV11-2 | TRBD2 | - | TGTGCCAGCAGCCCCCAGGGGACTAGCTACGAGCAGTACTTC | CASSPQGTSYEQYF
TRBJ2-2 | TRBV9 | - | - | TGTGCCAGCACCAAGGGGGGTCCCGGGGAGCTGTTTTTT | CASTKGGPGELFF
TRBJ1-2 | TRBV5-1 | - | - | TGCGCCAGCAGCTTGGCAATGGGAGCCCCAAACTATGGCTACACCTTC | CASSLAMGAPNYGYTF
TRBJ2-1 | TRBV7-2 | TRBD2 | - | TGTGCCAGCAGCTTAGGGCTAGCGGCTAACAATGAGCAGTTCTTC | CASSLGLAANNEQFF
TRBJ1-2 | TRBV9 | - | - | TGTGCCAGCAGCGGCCGTACCCCAGTCTCTCTTGGCTACACCTTC | CASSGRTPVSLGYTF
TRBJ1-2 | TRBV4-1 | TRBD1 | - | TGCGCCAGCAGCCAAGAAGGAACGGGACAGGGGCCCCACGAACTACCTTTGGGTGGCTACACCTTC | CASSQEGTGQGPHELPLGGYTF
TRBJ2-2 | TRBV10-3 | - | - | TGTGCCATCAGTGAGTCCCAGGTGAACACCGGGGAGCTGTTTTTT | CAISESQVNTGELFF
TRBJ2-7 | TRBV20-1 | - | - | TGCAGTGCTAGAGATACATCGGGGTTC | CSARDTSGF
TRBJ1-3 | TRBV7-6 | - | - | TGTGCCAGCAGCTTAGGAAACACCATATATTTT | CASSLGNTIYF
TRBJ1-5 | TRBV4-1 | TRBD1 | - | TGCGCCAGCAGCCAAGAGGTCCCTCGGGGACAGGGCAATCAGCCCCAGCATTTT | CASSQEVPRGQGNQPQHF
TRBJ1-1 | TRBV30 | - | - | TGTGCCTCAGGGTCGAGCACTGAAGCTTTCTTT | CASGSSTEAFF
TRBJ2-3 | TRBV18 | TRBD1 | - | TGTGCCAGCTCACTTACAGGGGGCTGGAGCACAGATACGCAGTATTTT | CASSLTGGWSTDTQYF
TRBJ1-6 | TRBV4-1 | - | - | TGCGCCAGCAGCCAAGAAAAGGACAGAAGCACCTATAATTCACCCCTCCACTTT | CASSQEKDRSTYNSPLHF
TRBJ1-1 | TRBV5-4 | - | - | TGTGCCAGCAGCCTACCGGCAGGACAGCGGGTCTTT | CASSLPAGQRVF
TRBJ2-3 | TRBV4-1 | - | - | TGCGCCAGCAGGGCACCGGGACCACCCAGTACGCAGTATTTT | CASRAPGPPSTQYF
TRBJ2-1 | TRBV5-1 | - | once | TGCGCCAGCAGCTTTCTCGACGGGACGGTATACAATGAGCAGTTCTTC | CASSFLDGTVYNEQFF
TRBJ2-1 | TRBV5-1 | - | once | TGCGCCAGCAGGGACCCAAGAAGGATGGAGCAGTTCTTC | CASRDPRRMEQFF
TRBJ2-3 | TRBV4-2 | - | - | TGTGCCAGCAGCCAAGAGGTGGGAGGCGCTCCTTACACCGATACGCAGTATTTT | CASSQEVGGAPYTDTQYF
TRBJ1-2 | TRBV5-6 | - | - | TGTGCCAGCAGGGAAAGGGGACTTCCCTTGGGGAGGACCTTC | CASRERGLPLGRTF
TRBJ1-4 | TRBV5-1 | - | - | TGCGCCAGCAGCTGCGGACAAGAACTAACTAATGAAAAACTGTTTTTT | CASSCGQELTNEKLFF
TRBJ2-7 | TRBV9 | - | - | TGTGCCAGCAGACCCCCCGGCTCCTACGAGCAGTACTTC | CASRPPGSYEQYF
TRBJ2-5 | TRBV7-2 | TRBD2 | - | TGTGCCAGCAGCCAAGCGGGGGGTAGGGAGACCCAGTACTTC | CASSQAGGRETQYF
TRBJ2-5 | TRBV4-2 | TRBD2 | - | TGTGCCAGCAGCCAAGATTTAGGGGCGGGGGAAAACCAAGAGACCCAGTACTTC | CASSQDLGAGENQETQYF